This record looks at one T cell receptor (beta chain) sequence and its context. Germline V gene sequence: CDR1 MNHNS, CDR2 SASEGT. The V end lost 2 bases, the J end lost 2 bases, and 17 bases lay between the germline ends. The CDR3 consists of 17 residues. This specimen comes from a study of cytomegalovirus exposure and HLA in healthy donors. TCRdb's copy holds only in-frame clones and misses some; the assay was immunoSEQ multiplex PCR. The sample contains roughly 130,000 clones, about 91% of which appear only once. The rearrangement links TRBV6-1 to TRBJ2-3; D is ambiguous. Sequenced material: PBMCs. This TCR was sampled from a woman aged 18 to 35 in good health and CMV-seropositive. The CDR3: CASSESRSGPSTDTQYF. The CDR3 coding sequence is TGTGCCAGCAGTGAAAGTCGGTCGGGTCCATCCACAGATACGCAGTATTTT.